One sample yielded the 32 T cell receptor beta chains listed below, sequenced in a study of blood T cell repertoires in COVID-19. Data came from immunoSEQ multiplex PCR; TCRdb stores just in-frame clones and leaves some out. The sample consists of about 100,000 clones, roughly 90% of them appearing once. Sequencing was done on a sample of peripheral blood. The receptors were sampled from a man between 65 and 85 years old with acute or convalescent COVID-19.

The gene calls are TRBV6-6 and TRBJ2-3; 7 bases line up with TRBD2. This CDR3 region has 12 residues. The germline V gene encodes CDR1 MNHNY and CDR2 SVGAGI (reference sequence). Trimming at V came to 10 bases and at J to 2 bases, leaving 3 bases not matched to a gene. In DNA form, the CDR3 reads TGTGCCACCGGGACTACCACAGATACGCAGTATTTT. Translated, it gives CATGTTTDTQYF.

The chain couples TRBV19 to TRBJ2-7, with 10 bases fitting TRBD2. Germline V CDR1 and CDR2: LNHDA, SQIVND (reference sequence). Trimming took 3 bases from V and 6 from J; bases not matched to a gene: 5. CDR3 length equals 14 residues. Here the CDR3 DNA reads TGTGCCAGTAGTATTCTAGCGGGAGTTGGCGAGCAGTACTTC. This sequence encodes CASSILAGVGEQYF.

This clone was counted a single time. The chain uses TRBV27 and TRBJ2-5; no clear D. CDR3 length equals 16 residues. V was shortened by 0 bases and J by 1 base, with 12 bases between the two germline ends. Germline lookup yields CDR1 MNHEY and CDR2 SMNVEV (reference sequence). The chain's CDR3 is CASSLSTKWIQETQYF. Here the CDR3 DNA reads TGTGCCAGCAGTTTATCGACAAAGTGGATCCAAGAGACCCAGTACTTC.

The CDR3 sequence is CASSLFGGKKHQPQHF. CDR3 coding DNA: TGTGCCAGCAGTTTATTCGGGGGAAAAAAGCATCAGCCCCAGCATTTT. The chain joins TRBV27 to TRBJ1-5, with a weak D call TRBD1 (5 bases). V was cut by 1 base and J by 5 bases, with 15 bases left in between. CDR3 length equals 16 residues. The V gene's germline CDR1 is MNHEY and CDR2 SMNVEV (reference sequence).

This clone was detected once. The chain joins TRBV5-4 to TRBJ2-7, with 8 positions matching TRBD2. V lost 4 bases and J lost 2; bases outside the gene matches: 8. CDR1 SGHNT and CDR2 YYREEE come from the germline V gene (reference sequence). The CDR3 is 15 amino acids. The CDR3 spells CASSPEIGGAYEQYF. The CDR3 DNA is TGTGCCAGCAGCCCTGAGATCGGGGGGGCCTACGAGCAGTACTTC.

This chain uses TRBV3-1 (or the pseudogene TRBV3-2) with TRBJ1-3; the D is unclear. Trimming stripped 2 bases from V and 4 bases from J, with 12 bases between. The CDR3 runs to 15 residues. Germline assignment: CDR1 LGHDT and CDR2 YNNKEL (reference sequence). The CDR3 DNA reads as TGTGCCAGCAGCCAACAAAGAGGGCGCGGAAACACCATATATTTT. As protein: CASSQQRGRGNTIYF.

This chain uses TRBV23-1 with TRBJ2-6, with TRBD1 identical over 10 bases. TRBV23-1 is designated an ORF whose function remains uncertain. The V segment lost 2 bases and the J segment 3 bases; nucleotides outside the gene matches: 7. The CDR3 is made up of 18 amino acids. CDR3: CASSQESTGGNGANVLTF. DNA for the CDR3: TGCGCCAGCAGTCAAGAGTCGACAGGGGGCAATGGGGCCAACGTCCTGACTTTC.

This clone turned up a few times. The genes are TRBV28 and TRBJ2-2, with D possibly TRBD1 on 6 matching bases. Germline CDR1 MDHEN, CDR2 SYDVKM. V shed 6 bases and J shed 0 bases, with 14 bases lying between them. The CDR3 covers 16 residues. Here the CDR3 reads CASRMDRISNTGELFF. The CDR3 region has the DNA TGTGCCAGCAGGATGGACAGAATTTCGAACACCGGGGAGCTGTTTTTT.

The CDR3 region is CASSFGGGAISYGYTF. The CDR3 DNA is TGTGCCAGCAGCTTCGGCGGGGGGGCGATAAGTTATGGCTACACCTTC. This chain connects TRBV5-6 to TRBJ1-2; perhaps TRBD1 as D (6 bases). CDR3 length: 16 amino acids. Germline CDR1 and CDR2: SGHDT and YYEEEE. The germline V and J ends were trimmed by 2 bases and 5 bases, with 19 bases remaining between them.

The chain combines TRBV5-1 with TRBJ1-2, with TRBD1 matching over 7 bases. Germline loops: CDR1 SGHRS, CDR2 YFSETQ. The CDR3 is 13 residues long. V shed 6 bases, J shed 4 bases, and the junction held 6 bases outside the gene matches. This CDR3 is CASNPGQAYGYTF. DNA for the CDR3: TGCGCCAGCAACCCAGGACAGGCCTATGGCTACACCTTC.

The genes are TRBV27 and TRBJ2-1; 10 positions agree with TRBD2. This CDR3 is 17 amino acids long. Germline CDR1 MNHEY, CDR2 SMNVEV (reference sequence). J gave up 2 bases and V 2 bases, and 6 bases lay outside the gene matches. This CDR3 is CASSLNPGLAAYNEQFF. CDR3 DNA: TGTGCCAGCAGTTTAAACCCCGGACTAGCGGCCTACAATGAGCAGTTCTTC.

The gene calls are TRBV3-1 (or the pseudogene TRBV3-2) and TRBJ2-1; TRBD2 matches at 8 bases. V was pared by 4 bases and J by 10 bases, with 18 bases of the junction left unmatched. The V gene's germline CDR1 is LGHDT and CDR2 YNNKEL (reference sequence). The CDR3 length is 17 residues. The CDR3 reads CASSRGPSGTSSREQFF. Written as DNA, the CDR3 is TGTGCCAGCAGCCGCGGGCCTTCCGGGACTAGTTCTCGGGAGCAGTTCTTC.

This rearrangement joins TRBV19 to TRBJ2-2; 8 bases fit TRBD1. The V and J ends lost 0 bases and 6 bases, in that order; junction bases with no gene match: 15. The length of the CDR3 is 19 residues. CDR1 and CDR2 from the germline V gene are LNHDA and SQIVND (reference sequence). The CDR3 sequence is CASSIDQRTGRSGAGELFF. DNA for the CDR3: TGTGCCAGTAGTATAGATCAGAGGACAGGGCGTTCGGGTGCCGGGGAGCTGTTTTTT.

The V and J genes are TRBV19 and TRBJ1-1; 9 nucleotides align to TRBD1. CDR1 is LNHDA, CDR2 SQIVND, per germline (reference sequence). The V and J ends lost 5 bases and 0 bases, in that order; junction bases with no gene match: 7. The CDR3 has 16 residues. CDR3 nucleotides: TGTGCCAGTAGTGCATCAACAGGGGGCATGAACACTGAAGCTTTCTTT. Translating gives CASSASTGGMNTEAFF.

The genes are TRBV6-5 and TRBJ2-1, with a possible D match to TRBD2 (6 bases). The CDR3 is 15 amino acids. Germline V gene lookup returns CDR1 MNHEY and CDR2 SVGAGI. The V gene lost 8 bases and the J gene lost 0 bases, with 14 bases spanning the gap. The CDR3 is CASRLAHRSYNEQFF. In DNA, the CDR3 is TGTGCCAGCCGGCTAGCGCACCGCTCCTACAATGAGCAGTTCTTC.

This chain links TRBV19 with TRBJ1-5; 8 nucleotides align to TRBD1. The germline CDR1 and CDR2 sequences are LNHDA and SQIVND (reference sequence). The CDR3 is made up of 16 amino acids. V lost 3 bases, J lost 9 bases, and 13 bases stayed unmatched. The DNA of the CDR3 is TGTGCCAGTAGTATGAGGCGCAGGGGGCTAATTTCGCCCCAGCATTTT. This sequence encodes CASSMRRRGLISPQHF.

V gene TRBV28 combines with J gene TRBJ2-7, with TRBD2 as a possible D gene (6 bases). Germline CDR1 reads MDHEN; CDR2 reads SYDVKM. This CDR3 is 13 amino acids long. Between the trimmed V and J ends, which lost 8 bases and 3 bases, there was a span of 14 bases. DNA for the CDR3: TGTGCCAGCGCCGGGACTTCTAACTACGAGCAGTACTTC. Protein product: CASAGTSNYEQYF.

The chain uses TRBV6-2 or TRBV6-3 and TRBJ2-1; D is perhaps TRBD1 (6 bases). The CDR3 consists of 13 residues. The V gene's germline CDR1 is MNHEY and CDR2 SVGEGT. The V gene lost 0 bases and the J gene lost 7 bases, with 7 bases spanning the gap. Here the CDR3 reads CASSYSGANEQFF. The CDR3 DNA reads as TGTGCCAGCAGTTACTCGGGGGCGAATGAGCAGTTCTTC.

This chain links TRBV10-1 with TRBJ2-7; 11 bases align to TRBD1. Germline V gene data show CDR1 as WNHNN and CDR2 as SYGVQD (reference sequence). CDR3 size: 13 residues. Germline trimming cut 7 bases from V and 6 bases from J; bases unmatched to any gene: 5. Here the CDR3 DNA reads TGCGCCAGCACCCCGGGACAGGGGGTCGAGCAGTACTTC. This codes for CASTPGQGVEQYF.

The rearrangement joins TRBV6-5 to TRBJ1-5; D is undetermined. Germline loops: CDR1 MNHEY, CDR2 SVGAGI. The length of the CDR3 is 13 residues. V lost 5 bases, J lost 6 bases, and 11 bases lay in between. CDR3 nucleotides: TGTGCCAGCAGTCGAGGCGCGGGTCAGCCCCAGCATTTT. Its protein is CASSRGAGQPQHF.

This clone has a single count. V usage is TRBV6-5 and J usage is TRBJ1-2; 7 bases fit TRBD1. Germline assignment: CDR1 MNHEY and CDR2 SVGAGI. The CDR3 loop spans 12 amino acids. The J segment lost 8 bases and the V segment lost 4 bases, leaving 4 bases of the junction unmatched. The CDR3 nucleotides read TGTGCCAGCAGTTTGACAGGGAGAGGCTACACCTTC. Translating it yields CASSLTGRGYTF.

This chain connects TRBV4-1 to TRBJ2-5, with TRBD1 matching 9 bases. Trimming at V came to 2 bases and at J to 0 bases, leaving 7 bases not matched to a gene. The CDR3 consists of 17 residues. CDR1 MGHRA and CDR2 YSYEKL come from the germline V gene. CDR3 nucleotides: TGCGCCAGCAGCCAAAAGACAGGGGGTCGGCACCAAGAGACCCAGTACTTC. Translation: CASSQKTGGRHQETQYF.

The chain is built from TRBV29-1 and TRBJ1-5; TRBD1 aligns across 8 bases. CDR3 length: 13 residues. Germline lookup yields CDR1 SQVTM and CDR2 ANQGSEA. J gave up 2 bases and V 6 bases, and 3 bases lay outside the gene matches. This CDR3 reads CSVATGGNQPQHF. CDR3 DNA sequence: TGCAGCGTCGCGACAGGGGGCAATCAGCCCCAGCATTTT.

In DNA, the CDR3 is TGTGCCAGCAGCGTAGATGTAAACTCCTACGAGCAGTACTTC. Its protein product is CASSVDVNSYEQYF. The chain is built from TRBV9 and TRBJ2-7; no firm D call. Trimming removed 0 bases from V and 0 bases from J, with 7 bases in between. Germline-derived CDR1 and CDR2 are SGDLS and YYNGEE. The CDR3 runs 14 residues.

The rearrangement uses TRBV4-2 and TRBJ2-2, with D perhaps TRBD2 (6 bases). CDR1 is LGHNA and CDR2 is YNFKEQ in the germline V gene. With 1 base removed from V and 0 bases from J, the gap between germline ends came to 12 bases. The CDR3 contains 17 residues. The CDR3 bases are TGTGCCAGCAGCCAAGTCGGAGGGCGAGCGAACACCGGGGAGCTGTTTTTT. Its protein is CASSQVGGRANTGELFF.

This clone was detected a few times. The gene calls are TRBV7-2 and TRBJ1-2; the D gene is possibly TRBD1 (5 bases). There are 13 residues in the CDR3. Germline lookup yields CDR1 SGHTA and CDR2 FQGNSA. Deletions cut 4 bases from V and 6 bases from J, with 12 bases between. CDR3 in DNA: TGTGCCAGCAGCTCCGGGACTCAGGATGGCTACACCTTC. It codes for CASSSGTQDGYTF. Complete variable domain (other parts from reference TRBV7-2 and TRBJ1-2): GAGVSQSPSNKVTEKGKDVELRCDPISGHTALYWYRQSLGQGLEFLIYFQGNSAPDKSGLPSDRFSAERTGGSVSTLTIQRTQQEDSAVYLCASSSGTQDGYTFGSGTRLTVV.

This clone was counted a single time. The chain recombines TRBV3-1 (or the pseudogene TRBV3-2) with TRBJ2-7, with D possibly matching TRBD2 (5 bases). CDR3 size: 12 residues. Trimming shortened V by 6 bases and J by 7 bases, and 13 bases separated the two germline ends. Germline V CDR1 and CDR2: LGHDT, YNNKEL (reference sequence). CDR3 sequence (DNA): TGTGCCAGCAGTTCCGGGCGGAGGGAGCAGTACTTC. It codes for CASSSGRREQYF.

The chain links TRBV30 to TRBJ1-1, with D perhaps matching TRBD1 (5 bases). The V and J ends lost 5 bases and 4 bases respectively, with 23 bases between them. Germline lookup yields CDR1 GTSNPN and CDR2 SVGIG (reference sequence). The CDR3 extends over 16 amino acids. The CDR3 coding sequence is TGTGCCTGGTCCTCTTCCCCTTACAGGTCCCCCACTGAAGCTTTCTTT. This sequence encodes CAWSSSPYRSPTEAFF.

The chain is built from TRBV19 and TRBJ2-2, with 7 bases fitting TRBD2. The CDR3 covers 15 residues. V shed 7 bases and J 5 bases; nucleotides not matched to a gene: 10. The V gene's germline CDR1 is LNHDA and CDR2 SQIVND (reference sequence). CDR3 DNA: TGTGCCAGTAAATGGGGAGGGCTGATTACCGGGGAGCTGTTTTTT. Its protein product is CASKWGGLITGELFF.

The V call is TRBV2, the J call TRBJ2-1; 7 nucleotides agree with TRBD2. The junction had 9 bases not matched to a gene; V was cut back by 6 bases and J by 7 bases. This CDR3 contains 14 residues. CDR1 is SNHLY and CDR2 is FYNNEI in the germline V gene. The CDR3 here is CASRRGLPTNEQFF. In nucleotides, the CDR3 is TGTGCCAGCAGGAGGGGACTACCAACAAATGAGCAGTTCTTC.

The chain combines TRBV5-4 with TRBJ1-1, with a weak D call TRBD1 (5 bases). CDR1 is SGHNT, CDR2 YYREEE, per germline (reference sequence). Trimming left V 1 base short and J 0 bases short, with 13 bases between. The CDR3 has 16 residues. Here the CDR3 reads CASSLTSGWVNTEAFF. CDR3 sequence (DNA): TGTGCCAGCAGCTTGACCTCAGGGTGGGTGAACACTGAAGCTTTCTTT.

This rearrangement joins TRBV4-3 to TRBJ1-1, with D possibly matching TRBD1 (6 bases). With 0 bases removed from V and 8 bases from J, the gap between germline ends came to 16 bases. The germline V gene has CDR1 LGHNA and CDR2 YSLEER. The CDR3 extends over 15 amino acids. CDR3 DNA: TGCGCCAGCAGCCAAGATAGACTGACCAGGGGAGAAGCTTTCTTT. As protein: CASSQDRLTRGEAFF.